The rows below give T cell receptor beta chains drawn from one sample of a study of cytomegalovirus exposure and HLA in healthy donors. The protocol was immunoSEQ multiplex PCR, while the TCRdb copy is restricted to in-frame clones and leaves out a portion. The sample contains some 190,000 clones, roughly 86% of which appear only once. The material sequenced was PBMCs. Source of these receptors: a man under 40 in good health and CMV-seropositive. Each CDR3 is given with its conserved first and last residue. A D gene is named only where the DNA matches it firmly. Expanded clones get a size class; other rows say once, few or many, or leave the size out.

NA,TRBV27,TRBJ2-3,TRBD2,CASSLKRTSGRASTDTQYF,TGTGCCAGCAGTTTAAAAAGGACTAGCGGGAGGGCCAGCACAGATACGCAGTATTTT
NA,TRBV19,TRBJ2-3,NA,CASSIDNRNFGTDTQYF,TGTGCCAGTAGTATAGATAACAGGAACTTTGGCACAGATACGCAGTATTTT
NA,TRBV14,TRBJ2-1,TRBD2,CASSQKLAGENEQFF,TGTGCCAGCAGCCAAAAACTAGCGGGGGAGAATGAGCAGTTCTTC
NA,TRBV10-3,TRBJ2-7,NA,CAISEAETEQYF,TGTGCCATCAGTGAAGCAGAAACCGAGCAGTACTTC
NA,TRBV4-2,TRBJ2-2,NA,CASSQALARELFF,TGTGCCAGCAGCCAAGCGTTAGCCAGGGAGCTGTTTTTT
NA,TRBV7-2,TRBJ1-2,TRBD1,CASSRDRGDYGYTF,TGTGCCAGCAGCCGGGACAGAGGAGACTATGGCTACACCTTC
NA,TRBV7-8,TRBJ1-1,TRBD1,CASSLVASTGMNTEAFF,TGTGCCAGCAGCTTAGTAGCTTCGACAGGGATGAACACTGAAGCTTTCTTT
once,TRBV13,TRBJ2-7,NA,CASSQEGGYEQYF,TGTGCCAGCAGCCAAGAGGGGGGCTACGAGCAGTACTTC
NA,TRBV29-1,TRBJ2-2,NA,CSVEIWGTGELFF,TGCAGCGTTGAGATTTGGGGTACCGGGGAGCTGTTTTTT
NA,TRBV2,TRBJ1-5,NA,CASSELGFDQPQHF,TGTGCCAGCAGTGAACTGGGGTTCGATCAGCCCCAGCATTTT
NA,TRBV5-1,TRBJ2-2,NA,CASRANRANTGELFF,TGCGCCAGCAGGGCAAACAGGGCGAACACCGGGGAGCTGTTTTTT
NA,TRBV7-6,TRBJ2-1,TRBD1,CASNLRETGVGYNEQFF,TGTGCCAGCAACCTAAGGGAGACAGGGGTGGGGTACAATGAGCAGTTCTTC
NA,TRBV10-3,TRBJ1-5,NA,CAISESSEAPQHF,TGTGCCATCAGTGAGTCGTCGGAAGCGCCCCAGCATTTT
once,TRBV19,TRBJ1-2,NA,CASSIDRDHYGYTF,TGTGCCAGTAGTATAGATAGGGATCACTATGGCTACACCTTC
NA,TRBV4-1,TRBJ1-4,NA,CASSLLGGGKLFF,TGCGCCAGCAGCCTCTTGGGAGGTGGAAAACTGTTTTTT
NA,TRBV30,TRBJ2-1,NA,CAWSVDPNPYNEQFF,TGTGCCTGGAGTGTGGACCCAAACCCCTACAATGAGCAGTTCTTC
once,TRBV27,TRBJ2-7,TRBD1,CASSPGTGYEQYF,TGTGCCAGCAGTCCCGGGACAGGGTACGAGCAGTACTTC
NA,TRBV7-2,TRBJ1-1,NA,CASSLGGLLNTEAFF,TGTGCCAGCAGCTTAGGAGGACTCTTGAACACTGAAGCTTTCTTT
NA,TRBV5-1,TRBJ1-2,NA,CASSLVAQGYTF,TGCGCCAGCAGCTTGGTGGCCCAGGGCTACACCTTC
NA,TRBV18,TRBJ1-2,TRBD1,CASSPSGQGGGYTF,TGTGCCAGCTCACCTTCCGGACAGGGCGGTGGCTACACCTTC
once,TRBV9,TRBJ1-6,TRBD1,CASSDPGQYSPLHF,TGTGCCAGCAGCGACCCGGGACAGTATTCACCCCTCCACTTT
NA,TRBV5-6,TRBJ2-7,NA,CASSYGQYSYEQYF,TGTGCCAGCAGCTACGGACAGTATTCCTACGAGCAGTACTTC
NA,TRBV7-2,TRBJ2-5,NA,CASSLGRYNSRETQYF,TGTGCCAGCAGCTTAGGCCGTTATAATAGTCGCGAGACCCAGTACTTC
NA,TRBV7-9,TRBJ1-1,NA,CASSPADSMNTEAFF,TGTGCCAGCAGCCCCGCGGACTCCATGAACACTGAAGCTTTCTTT
once,TRBV4-2,TRBJ2-7,NA,CASSQDPAGQTYEQYF,TGTGCCAGCAGCCAAGATCCAGCGGGACAAACCTACGAGCAGTACTTC
NA,TRBV25-1,TRBJ1-4,NA,CASSAFRGRTNEKLFF,TGTGCCAGCAGTGCCTTCCGGGGGCGAACTAATGAAAAACTGTTTTTT
NA,TRBV6-1,TRBJ2-1,TRBD2,CASSRDPGGNEQFF,TGTGCCAGCAGCAGGGATCCGGGGGGCAATGAGCAGTTCTTC
NA,TRBV5-1,TRBJ2-7,NA,CASSLSGTTYYEQYF,TGCGCCAGCAGCTTATCCGGGACAACTTATTACGAGCAGTACTTC
NA,TRBV5-1,TRBJ1-2,TRBD1,CASSRGQGVDYGYTF,TGCGCCAGCAGCCGAGGCCAGGGGGTAGACTATGGCTACACCTTC
few,TRBV7-2,TRBJ1-2,NA,CASSLDRGSYGYTF,TGTGCCAGCAGCTTAGACCGTGGGTCCTATGGCTACACCTTC
NA,TRBV7-3,TRBJ1-6,NA,CASSQMGGPTYNSPLHF,TGTGCCAGCAGCCAAATGGGGGGGCCCACCTATAATTCACCCCTCCACTTT
NA,TRBV5-1,TRBJ2-7,TRBD2,CASSLGGRSLYEQYF,TGCGCCAGCAGCTTGGGCGGGAGGTCCCTCTACGAGCAGTACTTC
few,TRBV7-8,TRBJ1-3,TRBD1,CASSLVSGQGFSGNTIYF,TGTGCCAGCAGCTTAGTTTCGGGACAGGGTTTCTCTGGAAACACCATATATTTT
NA,TRBV29-1,TRBJ2-5,TRBD1,CSVRQGANQETQYF,TGCAGCGTGCGACAGGGGGCGAACCAAGAGACCCAGTACTTC
NA,TRBV4-3,TRBJ2-1,NA,CASSQDSSAAYNEQFF,TGCGCCAGCAGCCAAGATTCGAGCGCCGCCTACAATGAGCAGTTCTTC
NA,TRBV25-1,TRBJ1-4,TRBD1,CASSKGAIGEKLFF,TGTGCCAGTAGTAAGGGGGCGATCGGCGAAAAACTGTTTTTT
NA,TRBV6-5,TRBJ2-1,NA,CASSYSTGSYNEQFF,TGTGCCAGCAGTTACTCTACAGGGTCCTACAATGAGCAGTTCTTC
NA,TRBV5-1,TRBJ2-7,TRBD2,CASSTSGSSYEQYF,TGCGCCAGCAGCACTAGCGGGAGCTCCTACGAGCAGTACTTC
NA,TRBV4-3,TRBJ1-2,NA,CASSQDRGGPYGYTF,TGCGCCAGCAGCCAAGATCGTGGGGGCCCCTATGGCTACACCTTC
once,TRBV6-5,TRBJ1-1,NA,CASSYSPETGRTEAFF,TGTGCCAGCAGTTACTCCCCCGAGACAGGTAGAACTGAAGCTTTCTTT
NA,TRBV28,TRBJ2-3,NA,CASSFDRPSTDTQYF,TGTGCCAGCAGTTTTGACAGGCCCAGCACAGATACGCAGTATTTT
NA,TRBV9,TRBJ1-1,NA,CASSVDGGNTEAFF,TGTGCCAGCAGCGTAGACGGAGGGAACACTGAAGCTTTCTTT
once,TRBV4-1,TRBJ1-6,NA,CASSQEAGWGSPLHF,TGCGCCAGCAGCCAAGAGGCAGGTTGGGGTTCACCCCTCCACTTT
NA,TRBV5-1,TRBJ2-1,TRBD1,CASSFGTGDNEQFF,TGCGCCAGCAGCTTCGGGACAGGGGACAATGAGCAGTTCTTC
NA,TRBV5-1,TRBJ2-3,NA,CASSSELGFQGDTQYF,TGCGCCAGCAGCTCGGAGTTGGGCTTTCAGGGAGATACGCAGTATTTT